A selection of T cell receptor beta chains follows, all from one sample in a study of blood T cells in healthy people across ages. TCRdb re-called the 5' RACE reads through MiXCR, storing one row per CDR3 protein. The table has 1.2 million to 1.5 million distinct CDR3 sequences, approximately 40% seen once. Sequencing was done on a sample of blood. Source of these receptors: a woman aged 18 to 35 in good health. Each CDR3 is given with its conserved first and last residue. Fields, in order: D gene, V gene, J gene, CDR3 protein. The D gene is left open where the match is weak.

D gene: -
V gene: TRBV30
J gene: TRBJ2-3
CDR3 protein: CAGSVGSDTQYF

D gene: TRBD2
V gene: TRBV7-8
J gene: TRBJ2-1
CDR3 protein: CASGPSGGAVVNEQFF

D gene: -
V gene: TRBV15
J gene: TRBJ2-7
CDR3 protein: CATSREAGTYEQYF

D gene: TRBD1
V gene: TRBV6-1
J gene: TRBJ2-7
CDR3 protein: CASSVTGAYEQYF

D gene: -
V gene: TRBV12-3/TRBV12-4
J gene: TRBJ1-5
CDR3 protein: CASRRDTTGPQHF

D gene: TRBD1
V gene: TRBV9
J gene: TRBJ2-7
CDR3 protein: CASNSGQGGWYEQYF

D gene: -
V gene: TRBV27
J gene: TRBJ2-1
CDR3 protein: CASSSRDWYNEQFF

D gene: TRBD1
V gene: TRBV20-1
J gene: TRBJ2-2
CDR3 protein: CSARDLRTGGTGELFF

D gene: -
V gene: TRBV5-1
J gene: TRBJ2-7
CDR3 protein: CASSLEVSWSSDEQYF

D gene: TRBD2
V gene: TRBV7-3
J gene: -
CDR3 protein: CAGSLAGGEETQYF

D gene: -
V gene: TRBV20-1
J gene: TRBJ2-6
CDR3 protein: CSARFQRSGANVLTF

D gene: -
V gene: TRBV6-5
J gene: TRBJ2-7
CDR3 protein: CASSSGRTSYEQYF

D gene: -
V gene: TRBV7-2
J gene: TRBJ2-7
CDR3 protein: CASSRPGVYEQYF

D gene: TRBD1
V gene: TRBV6-1
J gene: TRBJ1-2
CDR3 protein: CASSDRDRGGYGYTF

D gene: TRBD1
V gene: TRBV29-1
J gene: TRBJ2-5
CDR3 protein: CSVQGALSETQYF

D gene: -
V gene: TRBV20-1
J gene: TRBJ1-5
CDR3 protein: CSARSGGPYSNQPQHF

D gene: TRBD2
V gene: TRBV12-3/TRBV12-4
J gene: TRBJ2-1
CDR3 protein: CASSFLAGGGYEQFF

D gene: TRBD1
V gene: TRBV27
J gene: TRBJ2-7
CDR3 protein: CASSALGQAYEQYF

D gene: -
V gene: TRBV20-1
J gene: TRBJ1-1
CDR3 protein: CSARVWRERIGDTEAFF

D gene: TRBD1
V gene: TRBV9
J gene: TRBJ1-1
CDR3 protein: CASSATGPGDTEAFF

D gene: -
V gene: TRBV6-6
J gene: TRBJ2-5
CDR3 protein: CATHTDYQETQYF

D gene: -
V gene: TRBV2
J gene: TRBJ1-4
CDR3 protein: CASRPGVANEKLFF

D gene: -
V gene: TRBV20-1
J gene: TRBJ2-7
CDR3 protein: CSAPVAYEQYF

D gene: -
V gene: TRBV6-6
J gene: TRBJ1-4
CDR3 protein: CASSYLRTDNEKLFF

D gene: -
V gene: TRBV12-3/TRBV12-4
J gene: TRBJ1-3
CDR3 protein: CASTGGQGGNTIYF

D gene: -
V gene: TRBV4-1
J gene: TRBJ2-1
CDR3 protein: CASSSTDGYNEQFF

D gene: -
V gene: TRBV5-1
J gene: TRBJ1-6
CDR3 protein: CASSLEGSNSPLHF

D gene: -
V gene: TRBV6-1
J gene: TRBJ1-1
CDR3 protein: CASSDGGTNTEAFF

D gene: -
V gene: TRBV28
J gene: TRBJ2-7
CDR3 protein: CASTSGLLYEQYF

D gene: TRBD2
V gene: TRBV14
J gene: TRBJ2-1
CDR3 protein: CASSQVGGWQFF

D gene: -
V gene: TRBV4-1
J gene: TRBJ1-1
CDR3 protein: CASSQVGLANTEAFF

D gene: -
V gene: TRBV29-1
J gene: TRBJ2-7
CDR3 protein: CSVEGRGGLYNEQYF